Listed below are T cell receptor beta chains from one sample, sequenced in a study of T cell changes during pregnancy in multiple sclerosis. Generated by immunoSEQ multiplex PCR, the TCRdb table keeps only in-frame clones and is missing some. The sample lists tens of thousands of clones, more than 80% occurring once. The sequenced sample was CD4+ T cells from peripheral blood mononuclear cells, obtained in the third trimester of pregnancy. These TCRs come from a female donor in good health, enrolled as a control in a pregnancy study. CDR3s include the opening cysteine and the closing phenylalanine or tryptophan.

v_gene,j_gene,len,CDR3aa
TRBV18,TRBJ2-7,15,CASSPIGQGGYEQYF
TRBV7-2,TRBJ1-1,13,CASSPERSIRAFF
TRBV7-2,TRBJ2-6,18,CASSHIAGGVSGANVLTF
TRBV29-1,TRBJ2-2,13,CSADRSNTGELFF
TRBV5-6,TRBJ1-3,15,CASSLTGESGNTIYF
TRBV9,TRBJ2-5,17,CASSANPGLALQETQYF
TRBV7-9,TRBJ1-2,12,CAIQGINYGYTF
TRBV12-5,TRBJ2-5,14,CASGLQAREETQYF
TRBV6-5,TRBJ1-3,15,CASSRGRASGNTIYF
TRBV6-5,TRBJ1-1,14,CASRASTGYTEAFF
TRBV5-1,TRBJ2-7,14,CASSFSGSSYEQYF
TRBV29-1,TRBJ2-1,12,CSVWDSGNEQFF
TRBV9,TRBJ2-3,12,CASSVGGDTQYF
TRBV5-4,TRBJ2-5,14,CASGGGQGFETQYF
TRBV2,TRBJ1-4,14,CASSDRRAGEKLFF
TRBV7-6,TRBJ1-4,17,CASSLGWRGRGNEKLFF
TRBV10-1,TRBJ2-3,15,CASSGLAGYTDTQYF
TRBV6-5,TRBJ1-1,14,CASSRKRDSPEAFF
TRBV6-6,TRBJ1-2,14,CASSYEGTVYGYTF
TRBV7-2,TRBJ2-7,15,CASSLVGQASYEQYF
TRBV19,TRBJ2-1,16,CASTLAGTSGHNEQFF
TRBV5-4,TRBJ1-4,15,CASSLGPTADEKLFF
TRBV23-1,TRBJ2-5,14,CASSQSGGQETQYF
TRBV5-1,TRBJ2-2,14,CASSLAPGTGELFF
TRBV29-1,TRBJ2-7,14,CSVRGLAGPYEQYF
TRBV5-1,TRBJ1-3,16,CASSSTTAAGGNTIYF
TRBV7-5,TRBJ1-1,18,CARSLVLSGTGGLIEAFF
TRBV5-6,TRBJ2-5,16,CASSLVSGQVEETQYF
TRBV28,TRBJ1-6,20,CASSPVSAGTGKWNSSPLHF
TRBV5-1,TRBJ2-5,16,CASSLGLGQGQETQYF
TRBV9,TRBJ2-7,15,CASSEGSQGSYEQYF
TRBV7-2,TRBJ2-2,17,CASSVTSGGAYTGELFF
TRBV19,TRBJ1-4,15,CASSIDGATNEKLFF
TRBV5-4,TRBJ2-5,15,CASSLQRGDQETQYF
TRBV11-2,TRBJ1-4,16,CASSYSVGGTNEKLFF
TRBV27,TRBJ1-1,15,CASSSVDRGATEAFF
TRBV7-9,TRBJ1-1,15,CASSLGTGWNTEAFF
TRBV11-2,TRBJ2-3,18,CASSPTGLAATSTDTQYF
TRBV19,TRBJ2-7,15,CASTSGGTVFNEQYF
TRBV5-5,TRBJ2-3,17,CASSFRLAGYVTDTQYF
TRBV6-5,TRBJ1-1,16,CASSYVRGQGNTEAFF
TRBV6-5,TRBJ2-7,11,CASRRGFEQYF
TRBV6-1,TRBJ2-5,13,CASSDEGRETQYF